Each of the 6 T cell receptor beta chains below was sequenced from the same sample in a study of blood T cell repertoires in COVID-19. Produced via immunoSEQ multiplex PCR; TCRdb's table is partial and in-frame only. Of 250,000 to 350,000 clones in the sample, approximately 90% were seen once. Input material: peripheral blood. These TCRs come from a woman aged 45-65 years with COVID-19, enrolled during active disease.

This clone appeared once. The rearrangement links TRBV27 to TRBJ2-6; 12 bases align to TRBD1. The V gene end was trimmed by 6 bases and the J gene end by 3 bases; junction bases not matched to a gene: 9. Per the germline V gene, CDR1 is MNHEY and CDR2 is SMNVEV (reference sequence). This CDR3 has 18 residues. The CDR3 DNA reads TGTGCCAGCAGGTCCCCGGGACAGGGGGCAGATGGGGCCAACGTCCTGACTTTC. As protein: CASRSPGQGADGANVLTF.

The chain recombines TRBV2 with TRBJ1-1, with D unresolved. The CDR3 covers 13 residues. V dropped 7 bases and J dropped 3 bases, with 12 bases sitting between them. The V gene's germline CDR1 is SNHLY and CDR2 FYNNEI. The CDR3 DNA reads TGTGCCAGCACCGCTAGCAGATACACTGAAGCTTTCTTT. Translated, it gives CASTASRYTEAFF.

The table lists this clone with a count of one. The chain combines TRBV7-2 with TRBJ2-7, with TRBD2 matching over 8 bases. Per the germline V gene, CDR1 is SGHTA and CDR2 is FQGNSA. The CDR3 spans 15 residues. V was clipped by 5 bases and J by 2 bases; unmatched bases: 8. The CDR3: CASSPRGGSTYEQYF. The CDR3 DNA is TGTGCCAGCAGCCCCCGCGGGGGGTCCACCTACGAGCAGTACTTC.

This chain uses TRBV9 with TRBJ1-4; TRBD1 matches 8 bases. The germline V gene has CDR1 SGDLS and CDR2 YYNGEE. The CDR3 contains 16 residues. The trim removed 3 bases at V and 3 bases at J, leaving 7 bases unmatched. This CDR3 reads CASSATGGGPNEKLFF. The CDR3 DNA reads TGTGCCAGCAGCGCTACAGGGGGAGGACCTAATGAAAAACTGTTTTTT.

Concerning this clone itself: The sample contains more than one DNA sequence encoding this CDR3. This chain links TRBV18 with TRBJ2-1; D not certain. CDR1 KGHSH and CDR2 LQKENI come from the germline V gene. V was shortened by 2 bases and J by 0 bases, with 8 bases between the two germline ends. The CDR3 has 15 residues. The CDR3 DNA is TGTGCCAGCTCACCAGGGCAGGTCTCCTACAATGAGCAGTTCTTC. Translated, it gives CASSPGQVSYNEQFF. The entire variable domain, with the rest obtained from reference TRBV18 and TRBJ2-1, is as follows: NAGVMQNPRHLVRRRGQEARLRCSPMKGHSHVYWYRQLPEEGLKFMVYLQKENIIDESGMPKERFSAEFPKEGPSILRIQQVVRGDSAAYFCASSPGQVSYNEQFFGPGTRLTVL.

The V gene is TRBV28, the J gene TRBJ1-4; D gene ambiguous. CDR1 is MDHEN and CDR2 is SYDVKM in the germline V gene. V lost 6 bases and J lost 7, with 6 bases in between. The CDR3 totals 11 residues. CDR3 loop: CASSPGEKLFF. The CDR3 DNA is TGTGCCAGCAGCCCGGGTGAAAAACTGTTTTTT. The full variable domain, its missing parts supplied by reference TRBV28 and TRBJ1-4, is DVKVTQSSRYLVKRTGEKVFLECVQDMDHENMFWYRQDPGLGLRLIYFSYDVKMKEKGDIPEGYSVSREKKERFSLILESASTNQTSMYLCASSPGEKLFFGSGTQLSVL.